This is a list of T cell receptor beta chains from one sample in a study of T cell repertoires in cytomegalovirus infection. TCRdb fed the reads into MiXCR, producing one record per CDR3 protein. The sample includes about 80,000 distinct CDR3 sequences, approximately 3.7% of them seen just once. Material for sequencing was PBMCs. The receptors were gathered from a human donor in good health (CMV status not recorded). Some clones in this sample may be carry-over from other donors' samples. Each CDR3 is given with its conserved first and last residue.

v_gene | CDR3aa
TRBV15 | CATSREAGTSGRNEQFF
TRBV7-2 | CASSLDITSDTQYF
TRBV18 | CASSPGAGSPLHF
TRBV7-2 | CASSLEPARVLQPQHF
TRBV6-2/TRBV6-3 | CASSRGSQDTQYF
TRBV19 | CASSYRTRRGYTF
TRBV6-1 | CASSLNTATNEKLFF
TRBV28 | CASSQYTDTQYF
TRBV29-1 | CSALMAGGETQYF
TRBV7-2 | CASSLGLAGAGDTQYF
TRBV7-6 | CASSPTGPTGELFF
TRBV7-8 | CASSLYRNTEAFF
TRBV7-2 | CASSATNNSPLHF
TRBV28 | CASSPRGGPGGGQPQHF
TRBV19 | CASSIGVMGQGHQPQHF
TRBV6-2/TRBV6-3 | CATLNPSGGSGANVLTF
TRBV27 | CASRRRGGWDRRDGEQFF
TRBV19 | CASVGTENGYTF
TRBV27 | CASSQGLGNTIYF
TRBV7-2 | CASSLSLRHSAGELFF